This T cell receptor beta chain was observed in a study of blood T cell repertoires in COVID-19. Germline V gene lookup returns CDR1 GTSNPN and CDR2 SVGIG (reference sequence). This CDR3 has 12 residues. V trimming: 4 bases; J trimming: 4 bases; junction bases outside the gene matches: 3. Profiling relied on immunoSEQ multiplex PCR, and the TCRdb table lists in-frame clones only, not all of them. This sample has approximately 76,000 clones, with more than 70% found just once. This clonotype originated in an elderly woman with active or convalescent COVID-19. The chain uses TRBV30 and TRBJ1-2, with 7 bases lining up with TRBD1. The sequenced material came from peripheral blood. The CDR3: CAWTGGVYGYTF. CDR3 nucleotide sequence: TGTGCCTGGACAGGGGGTGTCTATGGCTACACCTTC.